The 29 T cell receptor beta chains reported below all come from one sample, sequenced in a study of OX40 agonist ivuxolimab in advanced cancers. Profiling relied on immunoSEQ multiplex PCR, and the TCRdb table lists in-frame clones only, not all of them. The sample holds fewer than 45,000 clones, 74% seen once. Sequences were derived from CD4+ or CD8+ T cells sorted from blood, sampled in a trial of the OX40 agonist ivuxolimab. These receptor sequences come from an adult with an advanced solid tumor such as melanoma, head and neck, liver or kidney cancer.

This rearrangement joins TRBV7-2 to TRBJ2-5; 7 bases agree with TRBD2. V shed 4 bases, J shed 3 bases, and the junction held 8 bases outside the gene matches. This CDR3 is built from 15 residues. Germline CDR1 reads SGHTA; CDR2 reads FQGNSA. In nucleotides, the CDR3 is TGTGCCAGCAGCTCGCGGGGGTATCGGGAAGAGACCCAGTACTTC. This sequence encodes CASSSRGYREETQYF.

The chain has TRBV14 and TRBJ2-7, with 8 bases aligning to TRBD1. The CDR3 consists of 13 residues. The germline V gene has CDR1 SGHDN and CDR2 FVKESK. V gave up 4 bases and J gave up 4 bases; unmatched junction bases: 3. This chain's CDR3 is CASSLRTGYEQYV. CDR3 DNA sequence: TGTGCCAGCAGCCTGCGGACAGGGTACGAGCAGTACGTC.

The CDR3 bases are TGTGCCAGCAGTCCCTCAGGAAGGTATGGCTACACCTTC. Translation gives CASSPSGRYGYTF. The chain couples TRBV25-1 to TRBJ1-2, with no clear D. The CDR3 runs to 13 residues. Germline V gene sequence: CDR1 MGHDK, CDR2 SYGVNS. V was trimmed by 5 bases and J by 5 bases, leaving 12 bases between them.

The rearrangement joins TRBV30 to TRBJ2-3; 9 bases are shared with TRBD2. Germline V lookup: CDR1 GTSNPN, CDR2 SVGIG (reference sequence). The CDR3 is 16 amino acids. With V trimmed by 2 bases and J by 2 bases, 8 bases remained unmatched. CDR3 DNA sequence: TGTGCCTGGAGTATACATAGCGGGGGACTCACAGATACGCAGTATTTT. It is translated as CAWSIHSGGLTDTQYF.

The V and J genes are TRBV4-1 and TRBJ2-1; 8 nucleotides match TRBD1. Per the germline V gene, CDR1 is MGHRA and CDR2 is YSYEKL. The CDR3 length is 17 residues. J lost 6 bases, V lost 1 base, and 11 bases had no gene match. The CDR3: CASSQGAGQGAGNEQFF. For the CDR3, the DNA is TGCGCCAGCAGCCAAGGAGCTGGACAGGGTGCTGGCAATGAGCAGTTCTTC.

This clone was picked up many times. The chain employs TRBV6-1 and TRBJ1-2; D possibly corresponds to TRBD1 (6 bases). The CDR3 extends over 11 amino acids. Trimming pared 8 bases from V and 4 bases from J, leaving 8 bases between. Germline CDR1 MNHNS, CDR2 SASEGT. CDR3 sequence (DNA): TGTGCCAGCGAACAGGGCTATGGCTACACCTTC. Protein product: CASEQGYGYTF.

The chain couples TRBV27 to TRBJ2-2; 10 bases match TRBD2. The germline V gene has CDR1 MNHEY and CDR2 SMNVEV (reference sequence). The ends lost 2 bases at V and 6 bases at J; junction bases unmatched: 3. The CDR3 runs to 15 residues. The CDR3 DNA is TGTGCCAGCAGTTTACTACTAGCGGGGCCCGGGGAGCTGTTTTTT. As protein: CASSLLLAGPGELFF.

The J gene is TRBJ2-3, the V gene TRBV7-9; TRBD2 might be the D (5 bases). The CDR3 is 14 amino acids. CDR1 and CDR2 from the germline V gene are SEHNR and FQNEAQ (reference sequence). V gave up 5 bases and J gave up 6 bases, with 15 bases separating them. The CDR3 sequence is CASSPTEGVDTQYF. The CDR3 DNA follows: TGTGCCAGCAGCCCGACCGAGGGAGTGGATACGCAGTATTTT.

This chain uses TRBV4-1 with TRBJ2-5, with 10 bases matching TRBD1. Per the germline V gene, CDR1 is MGHRA and CDR2 is YSYEKL. CDR3 length: 16 residues. J gave up 1 base and V 4 bases, and 6 bases lay outside the gene matches. For the CDR3, the DNA is TGCGCCAGCAGCCCCAGACAGGGGGCTATCCAAGAGACCCAGTACTTC. Translation gives CASSPRQGAIQETQYF.

The chain recombines TRBV29-1 with TRBJ2-2, with a weak D call TRBD1 (6 bases). With 1 base removed from V and 0 bases from J, the gap between germline ends came to 9 bases. This CDR3 has 15 amino acids. Germline CDR1 reads SQVTM; CDR2 reads ANQGSEA. The CDR3 protein is CSVEGRGSNTGELFF. The CDR3 DNA sequence: TGCAGCGTTGAAGGTAGGGGGTCGAACACCGGGGAGCTGTTTTTT.

CDR3 DNA: TGCGCCAGCAGCCAAGACTCGCCAGCCAGGTCACCCCTCCACTTT. Its translation is CASSQDSPARSPLHF. The chain recombines TRBV4-3 with TRBJ1-6; D unresolved. V was cut by 0 bases and J by 10 bases, with 13 bases left in between. Germline lookup yields CDR1 LGHNA and CDR2 YSLEER. The CDR3 spans 15 residues.

This clone was seen a few times. V and J are TRBV30 and TRBJ1-5; D is undetermined. In germline, CDR1 is GTSNPN, CDR2 SVGIG (reference sequence). The CDR3 covers 14 residues. In DNA form, the CDR3 reads TGTGCATATCGCGCAGCAAATAGCAATCAGCCCCAGCATTTT. The encoded protein is CAYRAANSNQPQHF.

Only a few counts were recorded for this clone. This chain joins TRBV27 and TRBJ1-2; D remains ambiguous. V lost 4 bases and J lost 4, with 10 bases in between. The germline gives CDR1 MNHEY, CDR2 SMNVEV (reference sequence). This CDR3 is built from 13 residues. The CDR3 loop reads CASSSSTLYGYTF. CDR3 nucleotide sequence: TGTGCCAGCAGTTCGTCCACACTCTATGGCTACACCTTC.

This clone was counted once. The J gene is TRBJ1-2, the V gene TRBV19; TRBD1 is a possible D gene (5 bases). This CDR3 spans 17 amino acids. Germline V gene data show CDR1 as LNHDA and CDR2 as SQIVND (reference sequence). The V and J ends lost 2 bases and 0 bases respectively, with 16 bases between them. The chain's CDR3 is CASSINPGRGTNYGYTF. The CDR3 DNA follows: TGTGCCAGTAGTATAAACCCCGGGCGGGGCACTAACTATGGCTACACCTTC.

The chain links TRBV7-9 to TRBJ1-1, with D unclear. This CDR3 comprises 13 residues. Trimming shortened V by 5 bases and J by 4 bases, and 11 bases separated the two germline ends. Per the germline V gene, CDR1 is SEHNR and CDR2 is FQNEAQ (reference sequence). The DNA of the CDR3 is TGTGCCAGCAGCCTTGGTTTTTCCACTGAAGCTTTCTTT. Translation gives CASSLGFSTEAFF.

The genes are TRBV9 and TRBJ2-3; 11 nucleotides match TRBD1. Trimming took 5 bases from V and 3 from J; bases not matched to a gene: 5. CDR1 is SGDLS and CDR2 is YYNGEE in the germline V gene. The CDR3 contains 15 residues. DNA of the CDR3: TGTGCCAGCAGTCGCGGACAGGGGGCGACAGATACGCAGTATTTT. Protein product: CASSRGQGATDTQYF.

The chain combines TRBV5-1 with TRBJ2-2, with 8 positions matching TRBD2. The V segment lost 1 base and the J segment 4 bases; nucleotides outside the gene matches: 6. The germline V gene has CDR1 SGHRS and CDR2 YFSETQ. The CDR3 runs 16 residues. The CDR3 bases are TGCGCCAGCAGCTTGTCAACTAGCGGAGCCACCGGGGAGCTGTTTTTT. Amino acids: CASSLSTSGATGELFF.

The chain links TRBV4-2 to TRBJ2-3; TRBD2 matches at 9 bases. V was clipped by 1 base and J by 5 bases; unmatched bases: 10. In germline, CDR1 is LGHNA, CDR2 YNFKEQ. This CDR3 has 17 residues. CDR3 region: CASSQVSWAGGVDTQYF. CDR3 bases: TGTGCCAGCAGCCAAGTGAGTTGGGCGGGGGGGGTAGATACGCAGTATTTT.

The chain employs TRBV29-1 and TRBJ1-5; TRBD1 agrees at 7 bases. The CDR3 sequence is 15 residues long. V shed 7 bases and J 3 bases; nucleotides not matched to a gene: 12. Germline V gene lookup returns CDR1 SQVTM and CDR2 ANQGSEA. The CDR3: CSATMGTASNQPQHF. The CDR3 DNA reads TGCAGCGCCACGATGGGGACAGCCTCCAATCAGCCCCAGCATTTT.

The chain recombines TRBV28 with TRBJ1-2; 7 bases fit TRBD1. V shed 6 bases and J 4 bases; nucleotides not matched to a gene: 5. This CDR3 contains 13 residues. The germline CDR1 and CDR2 sequences are MDHEN and SYDVKM. CDR3 in amino acids: CASSQGQFYGYTF. For the CDR3, the DNA is TGTGCCAGCAGCCAGGGACAGTTCTATGGCTACACCTTC.

This chain uses TRBV2 with TRBJ2-1; 13 positions agree with TRBD2. V gave up 4 bases and J gave up 5 bases; unmatched junction bases: 2. The CDR3 has 15 amino acids. Germline assignment: CDR1 SNHLY and CDR2 FYNNEI. The DNA for the CDR3 is TGTGCCAGCAGTGCCACTAGCGGGGGGGACAATGAGCAGTTCTTC. It specifies CASSATSGGDNEQFF.

The chain employs TRBV2 and TRBJ2-2; 7 nucleotides agree with TRBD1. CDR3 size: 17 residues. Germline V gene data show CDR1 as SNHLY and CDR2 as FYNNEI. The V gene end was trimmed by 0 bases and the J gene end by 4 bases; junction bases not matched to a gene: 8. CDR3 bases: TGTGCCAGCAGTGAAGCTACGACAGGGAGTCCCACCGGGGAGCTGTTTTTT. Its translation is CASSEATTGSPTGELFF.

The chain carries TRBV18 and TRBJ1-1; D not resolved. Trimming stripped 0 bases from V and 4 bases from J, with 6 bases between. CDR3 size: 13 residues. Germline V gene sequence: CDR1 KGHSH, CDR2 LQKENI. CDR3 in DNA: TGTGCCAGCTCACCACCAGGGAGCACTGAAGCTTTCTTT. Translation: CASSPPGSTEAFF.

The chain carries TRBV18 and TRBJ2-7; the match to TRBD2 covers 10 bases. Germline trimming cut 2 bases from V and 2 bases from J; bases unmatched to any gene: 3. Germline CDR1 and CDR2: KGHSH and LQKENI. CDR3 length: 15 residues. CDR3 in DNA: TGTGCCAGCTCACCAACTAGCGGGGCCACCTACGAGCAGTACGTC. This encodes CASSPTSGATYEQYV.

The gene calls are TRBV6-5 and TRBJ2-7; D unclear. This CDR3 is built from 15 residues. In germline, CDR1 is MNHEY, CDR2 SVGAGI. Trimming removed 0 bases from V and 2 bases from J, with 11 bases in between. The CDR3 spells CASSYSARAPYEQYF. CDR3 nucleotide sequence: TGTGCCAGCAGTTACTCGGCCCGAGCCCCCTACGAGCAGTACTTC.

The chain employs TRBV6-6 and TRBJ2-7, with TRBD1 matching over 7 bases. Germline V CDR1 and CDR2: MNHNY, SVGAGI (reference sequence). V gave up 6 bases and J gave up 7 bases; unmatched junction bases: 6. There are 12 residues in the CDR3. CDR3 in DNA: TGTGCCAGCAGCCGAGCAGGGGGTGAGCAGTACGTC. Protein: CASSRAGGEQYV.

The chain links TRBV9 to TRBJ1-2; 9 nucleotides agree with TRBD1. V lost 7 bases and J lost 8; bases outside the gene matches: 12. The CDR3 length is 14 residues. Per the germline V gene, CDR1 is SGDLS and CDR2 is YYNGEE. In DNA form, the CDR3 reads TGTGCCAGCGGCTCCGGGACAGGGAGGAACGGCTACACCTTC. Protein product: CASGSGTGRNGYTF.

The V and J genes are TRBV5-1 and TRBJ1-5; 7 positions match TRBD1. Germline trimming cut 0 bases from V and 6 bases from J; bases unmatched to any gene: 0. The CDR3 is 13 amino acids. CDR1 is SGHRS and CDR2 is YFSETQ in the germline V gene. CDR3 amino acids: CASSLGQGQPQHF. The CDR3 nucleotides read TGCGCCAGCAGCTTGGGACAGGGTCAGCCCCAGCATTTT.

The V and J genes are TRBV5-4 and TRBJ1-2; D is ambiguous. The V gene's germline CDR1 is SGHNT and CDR2 YYREEE (reference sequence). V was shortened by 0 bases and J by 6 bases, with 6 bases between the two germline ends. The CDR3 contains 12 residues. CDR3: CASSLDQHGYTF. The CDR3 nucleotides read TGTGCCAGCAGCTTGGACCAGCATGGCTACACCTTC. Looking up the rest from reference TRBV5-4 and TRBJ1-2 gives the full variable domain: ETGVTQSPTHLIKTRGQQVTLRCSSQSGHNTVSWYQQALGQGPQFIFQYYREEENGRGNFPPRFSGLQFPNYSSELNVNALELDDSALYLCASSLDQHGYTFGSGTRLTVV.